The 29 T cell receptor beta chains given below trace back to one sample, sequenced in a study of blood T cell repertoires in COVID-19. The data were produced by immunoSEQ multiplex PCR, yet TCRdb's version contains in-frame clones alone and is incomplete. The sample gives about 180,000 clones, around 82% of which show up once; 6.9% is in the top ten. Sample: peripheral blood. All receptors derive from a man older than 75 with COVID-19, enrolled during active disease.

The rearrangement joins TRBV19 to TRBJ1-5; the D is unclear. This CDR3 has 12 residues. V was pared by 4 bases and J by 7 bases, with 8 bases between. The germline V gene has CDR1 LNHDA and CDR2 SQIVND (reference sequence). The DNA for the CDR3 is TGTGCCAGTAGTAATGACATCCAGCCCCAGCATTTT. Its protein product is CASSNDIQPQHF.

The CDR3, as DNA: TGTGCCAGCATTGTTGACAGGACCTCTGGAAACACCATATATTTT. Its translation: CASIVDRTSGNTIYF. The chain recombines TRBV2 with TRBJ1-3, with D perhaps matching TRBD1 (6 bases). The CDR3 covers 15 residues. Trimming shortened V by 7 bases and J by 0 bases, and 13 bases separated the two germline ends. Germline lookup yields CDR1 SNHLY and CDR2 FYNNEI.

The chain has TRBV4-1 and TRBJ2-3, with 10 bases lining up with TRBD2. CDR3 length equals 16 residues. The junction had 6 bases not matched to a gene; V was cut back by 4 bases and J by 2 bases. CDR1 and CDR2 from the germline V gene are MGHRA and YSYEKL. The CDR3 here is CASSPWTSGPTDTQYF. In DNA form, the CDR3 reads TGCGCCAGCAGCCCGTGGACTAGCGGTCCCACAGATACGCAGTATTTT.

The V call is TRBV6-2 or TRBV6-3, the J call TRBJ2-7; 9 bases match TRBD2. CDR1 and CDR2 (germline): MNHEY, SVGEGT. Trimming took 6 bases from V and 3 from J; bases not matched to a gene: 15. The CDR3 has 17 amino acids. The CDR3 DNA follows: TGTGCCAGCAGCTCTGCCCGAGAACTAGCGGGTATCTACGAGCAGTACTTC. This codes for CASSSARELAGIYEQYF.

This clone has a handful of counts. This chain connects TRBV11-2 to TRBJ1-1; D is unclear. V was pared by 4 bases and J by 4 bases, with 7 bases between. The V gene's germline CDR1 is SGHAT and CDR2 FQNNGV. This CDR3 contains 12 residues. The CDR3 nucleotides read TGTGCCAGCAGCTCCCAAGCCACTGAAGCTTTCTTT. Protein sequence: CASSSQATEAFF.

The J gene is TRBJ1-6, the V gene TRBV28, with D unresolved. V gave up 6 bases and J gave up 5 bases, with 8 bases separating them. Per the germline V gene, CDR1 is MDHEN and CDR2 is SYDVKM. The CDR3 has 13 amino acids. The CDR3: CASRGSNNSPLHF. The DNA for the CDR3 is TGTGCCAGCAGGGGCAGCAATAATTCACCCCTCCACTTT.

This clone has just a few counts. The chain has TRBV9 and TRBJ2-5, with D maybe TRBD1 (6 bases). The V end was cut by 3 bases, the J end by 5 bases, with 14 bases between. This CDR3 is built from 14 residues. Germline lookup yields CDR1 SGDLS and CDR2 YYNGEE. The CDR3 sequence: CASSARGYSETQYF. The CDR3 DNA reads as TGTGCCAGCAGCGCCAGGGGTTACTCCGAGACCCAGTACTTC.

This chain links TRBV4-2 with TRBJ1-4, with 10 bases matching TRBD1. J was trimmed by 8 bases and V by 0 bases; bases with no gene match: 6. Germline loops: CDR1 LGHNA, CDR2 YNFKEQ. There are 16 residues in the CDR3. DNA of the CDR3: TGTGCCAGCAGCCAAGACGGGACAGGGGAATGGGAAAAACTGTTTTTT. It encodes CASSQDGTGEWEKLFF.

This chain uses TRBV3-1 (or the pseudogene TRBV3-2) with TRBJ2-2; maybe TRBD1 (6 bases). The CDR3 length is 14 residues. The V end lost 4 bases, the J end lost 8 bases, and 14 bases lay between the germline ends. CDR1 LGHDT and CDR2 YNNKEL come from the germline V gene (reference sequence). The CDR3, as DNA: TGTGCCAGCAGCCCTCAACAGGGCCGGGGGGAGCTGTTTTTT. Translation: CASSPQQGRGELFF.

DNA of the CDR3: TGCGCCAGCAGCTTGGAAGGGGGACGCGCGCCCCAGCATTTT. Translated: CASSLEGGRAPQHF. The genes are TRBV5-1 and TRBJ1-5, with D maybe TRBD1 (6 bases). Germline V CDR1 and CDR2: SGHRS, YFSETQ. The CDR3 covers 14 residues. Trimming removed 0 bases from V and 9 bases from J, with 13 bases in between.

This clone has only one observation. The J gene is TRBJ2-1, the V gene TRBV24-1; TRBD2 aligns across 8 bases. The germline V gene encodes CDR1 KGHDR and CDR2 SFDVKD. The V and J ends lost 0 bases and 9 bases, in that order; junction bases with no gene match: 9. CDR3 length: 16 amino acids. In nucleotides, the CDR3 is TGTGCCACCAGTGATTTGCGGGGGGGCCAGAGAGGTGAGCAGTTCTTC. Translated, it gives CATSDLRGGQRGEQFF.

This clone was recorded only once. The genes are TRBV2 and TRBJ1-2, with 8 positions matching TRBD1. This CDR3 spans 14 amino acids. J gave up 3 bases and V 8 bases, and 8 bases lay outside the gene matches. Germline CDR1 reads SNHLY; CDR2 reads FYNNEI. The DNA of the CDR3 is TGTGCCAGCGACCCGGGACAGGAGCACTATGGCTACACCTTC. Its translation: CASDPGQEHYGYTF.

The V call is TRBV5-1, the J call TRBJ1-1; the D is unclear. V was shortened by 4 bases and J by 5 bases, with 12 bases between the two germline ends. Germline assignment: CDR1 SGHRS and CDR2 YFSETQ. This CDR3 spans 13 amino acids. CDR3 in DNA: TGCGCCAGCAGCACAGAATCCTGGACTGAAGCTTTCTTT. Translating it yields CASSTESWTEAFF.

This clone appeared a few times. The chain carries TRBV27 and TRBJ1-6; 7 nucleotides align to TRBD1. The CDR3 sequence is 15 residues long. CDR1 and CDR2 from the germline V gene are MNHEY and SMNVEV (reference sequence). Trimming at V came to 2 bases and at J to 8 bases, leaving 6 bases not matched to a gene. CDR3 amino acids: CASSLAGQFHSPLHF. The CDR3 DNA sequence: TGTGCCAGCAGTTTAGCGGGACAGTTCCATTCACCCCTCCACTTT.

This chain connects TRBV6-5 to TRBJ1-4; D is perhaps TRBD1 (5 bases). V dropped 8 bases and J dropped 3 bases, with 16 bases sitting between them. The CDR3 is 15 amino acids. Germline V CDR1 and CDR2: MNHEY, SVGAGI. This CDR3 is CASLHSGLANEKLFF. The DNA for the CDR3 is TGTGCCAGCCTTCACTCGGGACTCGCTAATGAAAAACTGTTTTTT.

The chain carries TRBV25-1 and TRBJ1-2; no clear D gene. There are 15 residues in the CDR3. CDR1 and CDR2 (germline): MGHDK, SYGVNS. Trimming left V 4 bases short and J 2 bases short, with 14 bases between. The CDR3 here is CASSVGIEANYGYTF. Here the CDR3 DNA reads TGTGCCAGCAGTGTGGGTATAGAAGCGAACTATGGCTACACCTTC.

The chain employs TRBV7-9 and TRBJ2-3; D unresolved. CDR1 is SEHNR and CDR2 is FQNEAQ in the germline V gene (reference sequence). V lost 5 bases and J 2 bases, leaving 8 bases between the germline ends. CDR3 size: 13 residues. The CDR3 coding sequence is TGTGCCAGCAGCAGACTCCTCACAGATACGCAGTATTTT. Its translation: CASSRLLTDTQYF.

The table lists this clone with a few counts. The V gene is TRBV18, the J gene TRBJ1-5; D might be TRBD1 (5 bases). Trimming removed 2 bases at V and 5 bases at J, with 10 bases between. CDR3 size: 14 residues. Germline CDR1 and CDR2: KGHSH and LQKENI. Written as DNA, the CDR3 is TGTGCCAGCTCACCATCAGGGACTTATCAGCCCCAGCATTTT. Its protein is CASSPSGTYQPQHF.

V and J are TRBV2 and TRBJ2-6; D is ambiguous. This CDR3 has 16 residues. Germline-derived CDR1 and CDR2 are SNHLY and FYNNEI. The V end lost 7 bases, the J end lost 1 base, and 14 bases lay between the germline ends. CDR3 in amino acids: CASTPGLLSGANVLTF. The CDR3, as DNA: TGTGCCAGCACCCCGGGTCTTCTGTCTGGGGCCAACGTCCTGACTTTC.

The V gene is TRBV29-1, the J gene TRBJ1-2; unclear D gene. Germline CDR1 SQVTM, CDR2 ANQGSEA. The CDR3 sequence is 12 residues long. V was cut by 3 bases and J by 2 bases, with 7 bases left in between. The CDR3 coding sequence is TGCAGCGTTGATTCCCAGAACTATGGCTACACCTTC. Translating it yields CSVDSQNYGYTF.

The V gene is TRBV3-1 (or the pseudogene TRBV3-2), the J gene TRBJ1-5; TRBD1 matches at 8 bases. This CDR3 contains 15 residues. The V and J ends lost 2 bases and 3 bases, in that order; junction bases with no gene match: 3. Germline CDR1 LGHDT, CDR2 YNNKEL (reference sequence). DNA for the CDR3: TGTGCCAGCAGCCAACGGACAGGGCTCAATCAGCCCCAGCATTTT. Its protein product is CASSQRTGLNQPQHF.

The V gene is TRBV7-9, the J gene TRBJ1-6, with 10 bases matching TRBD1. This CDR3 is 15 amino acids long. Trimming at V came to 4 bases and at J to 9 bases, leaving 6 bases not matched to a gene. Germline CDR1 SEHNR, CDR2 FQNEAQ (reference sequence). CDR3 sequence (DNA): TGTGCCAGCAGCTCCTTGGACAGGGGGAGTTCACCCCTCCACTTT. It is translated as CASSSLDRGSSPLHF.

J is TRBJ1-1 and V is TRBV2, with a weak D call TRBD1 (6 bases). The CDR3 has 13 residues. Germline V gives CDR1 SNHLY, CDR2 FYNNEI. V was trimmed by 7 bases and J by 1 base, leaving 10 bases between them. In DNA form, the CDR3 reads TGTGCCAGCACCCTGGGACAGAACACTGAAGCTTTCTTT. The encoded protein is CASTLGQNTEAFF.

This rearrangement joins TRBV18 to TRBJ2-1; TRBD1 agrees at 8 bases. Germline V gene lookup returns CDR1 KGHSH and CDR2 LQKENI. The J segment lost 4 bases and the V segment lost 3 bases, leaving 5 bases of the junction unmatched. This CDR3 comprises 15 residues. The CDR3 loop reads CASSPDREQYNEQFF. DNA for the CDR3: TGTGCCAGCTCACCGGACAGGGAACAATACAATGAGCAGTTCTTC.

The DNA for the CDR3 is TGTGCCAGCAGCTTAAAAACTAGCGGGGGGGTATTCTCCTACGAGCAGTACTTC. Its protein is CASSLKTSGGVFSYEQYF. V gene TRBV7-2 combines with J gene TRBJ2-7; 13 bases are shared with TRBD2. Germline trimming cut 2 bases from V and 0 bases from J; bases unmatched to any gene: 7. Germline CDR1 is SGHTA and CDR2 is FQGNSA. The CDR3 totals 18 residues.

The chain links TRBV9 to TRBJ1-1; D is ambiguous. V was trimmed by 8 bases and J by 5 bases, leaving 16 bases between them. The CDR3 runs 13 residues. The germline CDR1 and CDR2 sequences are SGDLS and YYNGEE. The DNA for the CDR3 is TGTGCCAGTAGTAGGGAGGGCTTTACTGAAGCTTTCTTT. Translated, it gives CASSREGFTEAFF.

The rearrangement uses TRBV5-4 and TRBJ2-1, with 9 bases matching TRBD1. The germline gives CDR1 SGHNT, CDR2 YYREEE (reference sequence). The J segment lost 7 bases and the V segment lost 5 bases, leaving 10 bases of the junction unmatched. The CDR3 is made up of 15 amino acids. CDR3 amino acids: CASSPQGAGGNEQFF. CDR3 coding DNA: TGTGCCAGCAGTCCACAGGGGGCCGGAGGGAATGAGCAGTTCTTC.

The genes are TRBV7-9 and TRBJ2-1; no firm D call. This CDR3 spans 11 amino acids. Germline lookup yields CDR1 SEHNR and CDR2 FQNEAQ (reference sequence). Deletions cut 6 bases from V and 8 bases from J, with 8 bases between. CDR3 nucleotides: TGTGCCAGCAGGGCCCTCTATGAGCAGTTCTTC. Encoded protein: CASRALYEQFF.

This chain connects TRBV4-1 to TRBJ2-5, with unresolved D. Germline CDR1 and CDR2: MGHRA and YSYEKL. This CDR3 region has 14 residues. Trimming removed 4 bases from V and 5 bases from J, with 14 bases in between. The CDR3 nucleotides read TGCGCCAGCAGCCTCCTACCGCTTGTCGAGACCCAGTACTTC. As protein: CASSLLPLVETQYF.